The 12 T cell receptor beta chains presented below share a single source sample, sequenced in a study of cytomegalovirus exposure and HLA in healthy donors. It was with 60 Vbeta and 13 Jbeta primers that the PCR ran. Some clones are missing from TCRdb's copy, which holds only in-frame ones; the method was immunoSEQ multiplex PCR. The sample lists about 140,000 clones, around 80% occurring once. Source material: PBMCs. These receptors originate from a female donor in good health and CMV-seronegative.

The gene calls are TRBV12-2 and TRBJ1-3. TRBV12-2 is classified as a pseudogene. The CDR3 extends over 19 amino acids. DNA of the CDR3: TGTGCAAGTCGCTTAGCGCTCGGATGGAGACCTGGCTCTGGAAACACCATATATTTT. Translated: CASRLALGWRPGSGNTIYF.

This clone was counted between two and nine times. The chain combines TRBV6-5 with TRBJ2-7; 7 bases fit TRBD1. Germline V CDR1 and CDR2: MNHEY, SVGAGI. V gave up 6 bases and J gave up 5 bases; unmatched junction bases: 10. The CDR3 consists of 14 residues. In DNA, the CDR3 is TGTGCCAGCAGACCCGACAGGGATCCAAACGAGCAGTACTTC. Amino acid sequence: CASRPDRDPNEQYF.

This clone has a handful of counts. This rearrangement joins TRBV25-1 to TRBJ1-1; a possible D gene is TRBD1 (5 bases). The CDR3 is 14 residues long. V lost 7 bases and J lost 6, with 18 bases in between. The germline V gene encodes CDR1 MGHDK and CDR2 SYGVNS. The CDR3 reads CASKGGELGAEAFF. CDR3 nucleotide sequence: TGTGCCAGCAAAGGAGGGGAACTAGGGGCTGAAGCTTTCTTT.

The rearrangement joins TRBV19 to TRBJ2-7, with D possibly matching TRBD2 (6 bases). There are 15 residues in the CDR3. The germline gives CDR1 LNHDA, CDR2 SQIVND (reference sequence). The V end lost 1 base, the J end lost 3 bases, and 13 bases lay between the germline ends. CDR3 protein: CASSIVGRGFYEQYF. The CDR3 DNA is TGTGCCAGTAGTATAGTCGGGCGGGGTTTCTACGAGCAGTACTTC.

The chain recombines TRBV29-1 with TRBJ1-5, with 10 bases aligning to TRBD1. Germline V lookup: CDR1 SQVTM, CDR2 ANQGSEA. J lost 2 bases, V lost 1 base, and 2 bases had no gene match. The CDR3 is 15 residues long. The CDR3 DNA reads TGCAGCGTTGAAGTTGGGACAGGGGGCAATCAGCCCCAGCATTTT. This translates into CSVEVGTGGNQPQHF.

The CDR3 DNA is TGTGCCACGACGGGCATCCAGGGCCAGCTATTGGGAAACACCATATATTTT. It yields the protein CATTGIQGQLLGNTIYF. This chain joins TRBV10-3 and TRBJ1-3, with D maybe TRBD1 (5 bases). From germline, CDR1 is ENHRY and CDR2 SYGVKD. The CDR3 is 17 amino acids. V was cut by 10 bases and J by 4 bases, with 26 bases left in between.

This rearrangement joins TRBV11-3 to TRBJ2-1, with TRBD1 as a possible D gene (6 bases). The CDR3 runs to 15 residues. Trimming took 2 bases from V and 6 from J, leaving 14 bases between them. The germline V gene has CDR1 SGHNT and CDR2 YENEEA. Here the CDR3 reads CASSLNSGTLNEQFF. The CDR3 coding sequence is TGTGCCAGCAGCTTAAATTCCGGGACACTCAATGAGCAGTTCTTC.

The V call is TRBV9, the J call TRBJ2-5; 9 positions agree with TRBD1. After removal of 2 bases from V and 5 bases from J, the junction contained 4 bases not matched to a gene. In germline, CDR1 is SGDLS, CDR2 YYNGEE. The CDR3 covers 14 residues. CDR3 loop: CASSVTTGGETQYF. The CDR3 coding sequence is TGTGCCAGCAGCGTTACGACAGGGGGGGAGACCCAGTACTTC.

The V gene is TRBV19, the J gene TRBJ2-1, with TRBD1 as a possible D gene (5 bases). With 5 bases removed from V and 0 bases from J, the gap between germline ends came to 17 bases. The length of the CDR3 is 17 residues. The germline gives CDR1 LNHDA, CDR2 SQIVND (reference sequence). The CDR3 protein is CASSSLRQILSYNEQFF. The CDR3 DNA reads as TGTGCCAGTAGTTCCCTTAGACAGATCCTCTCCTACAATGAGCAGTTCTTC.

V usage is TRBV30 and J usage is TRBJ2-3; 8 nucleotides agree with TRBD1. The V segment lost 2 bases and the J segment 3 bases; nucleotides outside the gene matches: 1. The V gene's germline CDR1 is GTSNPN and CDR2 SVGIG (reference sequence). The CDR3 has 13 amino acids. The CDR3 DNA reads as TGTGCCTGGAGTCGACAGGGGACAGATACGCAGTATTTT. This encodes CAWSRQGTDTQYF.

The chain joins TRBV9 to TRBJ1-1; maybe TRBD1 (5 bases). From germline, CDR1 is SGDLS and CDR2 YYNGEE. V lost 0 bases, J lost 6 bases, and 15 bases lay in between. This CDR3 spans 15 amino acids. The CDR3 loop is CASSVVPGGTSEAFF. The CDR3 DNA sequence: TGTGCCAGCAGCGTAGTCCCAGGCGGGACCTCTGAAGCTTTCTTT.

The chain joins TRBV28 to TRBJ1-4; weak D call: TRBD1 (6 bases). Trimming shortened V by 7 bases and J by 1 base, and 13 bases separated the two germline ends. CDR3 length: 15 residues. Germline loops: CDR1 MDHEN, CDR2 SYDVKM. In DNA, the CDR3 is TGTGCCAGCAAGACGCAGGGGCTAACTAATGAAAAACTGTTTTTT. This sequence encodes CASKTQGLTNEKLFF.